This T cell receptor beta chain was found in a study of blood T cells in healthy people across ages. PBMCs were isolated at a quantity of at least 7 million per sample. Next came a second PCR, run for roughly 6 to 11 cycles, which used a sample-barcoded 5' primer along with a J-beta primer mix. A single record per CDR3 protein comes from TCRdb applying MiXCR to the 5' RACE reads. The sample has around 320,000 distinct CDR3 sequences, around 29% seen once; the top ten hold 25% to 30%. The length of the CDR3 is 14 residues. Trimming removed 5 bases at V and 9 bases at J, with 17 bases between. Germline V gene lookup returns CDR1 LGHNA and CDR2 YSLEER.

Source material: blood. The chain has TRBV4-3 and TRBJ2-1, with D maybe TRBD2 (5 bases). The origin of this receptor is a woman between 70 and 85 years old in good health. CDR3 sequence: CASSTGYAGGEQFF. The CDR3 region has the DNA TGCGCCAGCAGCACCGGCTACGCGGGCGGTGAGCAGTTCTTC.